The clone carrying this T cell receptor (beta chain) was detected a few times. The target antigen is unknown. The record originates from a study of regulatory T cells in long-lasting Graves disease. Study-wide background: In persistent Graves' disease, antithyroid drugs had been taken for over 5 years and TSH receptor antibodies stayed positive.

Findings of the study overall: When disease was persistent, TRBV28, TRBJ1-2 and TRBJ2-5 were the favored segments.

Time point reported: persistent/refractory GD, antithyroid drugs over 5 years with positive TRAb. The TCR library was prepared using RNA isolated from PBMCs. Germline CDR1 and CDR2: LNHDA and SQIVND (reference sequence). Trimming took 5 bases from V and 4 from J, leaving 17 bases between them. The CDR3 sequence is 15 residues long. Libraries of TCR beta came from iRepertoire HTBI primers plus Arm-PCR of CDR3 regions. Via MiXCR, TCRdb re-called the multiplex PCR reads, giving one row per CDR3 protein. Found here are 400,000 to 500,000 distinct CDR3 sequences, around a fifth of them singletons; the top ten hold about 13%.

The rearrangement uses TRBV19 and TRBJ1-2, with a tentative D call TRBD1 (5 bases). The source material was peripheral blood mononuclear cells (PBMCs), sampled when the disease was refractory, from a patient treated with antithyroid drugs. The receptor was isolated from a female donor with Graves disease. The CDR3 loop is CASSPALQGGYGYTF. CDR3 nucleotide sequence: TGTGCCAGTAGTCCGGCTCTCCAGGGCGGCTATGGCTACACCTTC. Full variable domain (remainder filled in from reference TRBV19 and TRBJ1-2): DGGITQSPKYLFRKEGQNVTLSCEQNLNHDAMYWYRQDPGQGLRLIYYSQIVNDFQKGDIAEGYSVSREKKESFPLTVTSAQKNPTAFYLCASSPALQGGYGYTFGSGTRLTVV.